This note documents a single T cell receptor beta chain sequence. Amplified TCR beta CDR3 regions derived from RNA transcripts. TCR CDR3 underwent first-round RT-PCR with the HTBI primer set. TCRdb analysed the multiplex PCR reads with MiXCR anew, one entry per CDR3 protein. The repertoire holds hundreds of thousands of distinct CDR3 sequences, with approximately 22% as singletons. This sample is part of a study of T cells in Graves' hyperthyroidism and ophthalmopathy. V was clipped by 1 base and J by 4 bases; unmatched bases: 2. The CDR3 loop spans 15 amino acids. Looked up from germline, CDR1 is SGDLS and CDR2 is YYNGEE.

The sequencing input was blood. The TCR comes from a woman aged 70 to 79 with Graves' ophthalmopathy. The chain couples TRBV9 to TRBJ1-5; TRBD1 matches at 10 bases. CDR3 region: CASSVTGQGNQPQHF. The CDR3, as DNA: TGTGCCAGCAGCGTAACGGGACAGGGGAATCAGCCCCAGCATTTT.